A single sample gave rise to the 19 T cell receptor beta chains below, sequenced in a study of metastatic and nonmetastatic thyroid tumors. Patients had received no treatment of any kind before thyroid surgery. TCRdb reanalyzed the PCR reads with MiXCR. The sample has 30,000 to 45,000 clones, about 33% seen once. Sequencing was performed on tumor tissue. Receptors originate from a female donor with papillary thyroid cancer or a benign thyroid nodule (not recorded which). Some clones in this sample may be carry-over from other donors' samples.

The sample holds a few counts of this clone. The rearrangement joins TRBV12-3 or TRBV12-4 to TRBJ2-1; a weak D match, TRBD1 (5 bases). This CDR3 is 12 amino acids long. Trimming left V 3 bases short and J 6 bases short, with 6 bases between. The CDR3 spells CASSFDSNEQFF. The DNA for the CDR3 is TGTGCCAGCAGTTTCGACAGCAATGAGCAGTTCTTC.

This chain links TRBV20-1 with TRBJ2-7; the match to TRBD2 covers 9 bases. This CDR3 comprises 15 residues. The germline CDR1 and CDR2 sequences are DFQATT and SNEGSKA (reference sequence). V shed 4 bases and J 2 bases; nucleotides not matched to a gene: 9. DNA of the CDR3: TGCAGTGCTAACTCTCTTCTAGCGGGACCCTACGAGCAGTACTTC. Encoded protein: CSANSLLAGPYEQYF.

The V gene is TRBV15, the J gene TRBJ1-5; D gene ambiguous. This CDR3 spans 13 amino acids. From germline, CDR1 is LNHNV and CDR2 YYDKDF (reference sequence). With 3 bases removed from V and 3 bases from J, the gap between germline ends came to 6 bases. The CDR3 DNA sequence: TGTGCCACCAGCAGCTACTTCAATCAGCCCCAGCATTTT. This sequence encodes CATSSYFNQPQHF.

This clone was recorded once. The J gene is TRBJ2-2, the V gene TRBV7-3; 13 bases are shared with TRBD2. The CDR3 totals 15 residues. Germline values: CDR1 SGHTA, CDR2 FQGTGA. J gave up 6 bases and V 2 bases, and 0 bases lay outside the gene matches. The DNA of the CDR3 is TGTGCCAGCAGCTTAGGACTAGCGGGAGCCGGGGAGCTGTTTTTT. Translating it yields CASSLGLAGAGELFF.

The chain joins TRBV20-1 to TRBJ1-2; a possible D gene is TRBD1 (5 bases). Between the trimmed V and J ends, which lost 4 bases and 4 bases, there was a span of 10 bases. The CDR3 is 12 amino acids. CDR1 and CDR2 (germline): DFQATT, SNEGSKA (reference sequence). The CDR3: CSAKDSLYGYTF. For the CDR3, the DNA is TGCAGTGCTAAAGACAGCCTCTATGGCTACACCTTC.

In its sample, this clone was seen many times. The CDR3 loop reads CASSSGVNEQFF. For the CDR3, the DNA is TGTGCCAGCAGTTCCGGGGTGAATGAGCAGTTCTTC. V gene TRBV12-3 or TRBV12-4 combines with J gene TRBJ2-1; TRBD2 is a possible D gene (5 bases). This CDR3 is 12 amino acids long. Trimming stripped 4 bases from V and 7 bases from J, with 8 bases between.

In its sample, this clone was seen a few times. The genes are TRBV11-1 and TRBJ2-3; D possibly corresponds to TRBD1 (6 bases). Germline V gives CDR1 SGHAT, CDR2 FQDESV (reference sequence). This CDR3 spans 15 amino acids. V gave up 3 bases and J gave up 4 bases, with 14 bases separating them. CDR3 amino acids: CASSFGYRVSDTQYF. CDR3 sequence (DNA): TGTGCCAGCAGCTTCGGCTACAGGGTGTCAGATACGCAGTATTTT.

This clone showed up many times. Other DNA sequences in the same sample also yield this CDR3. The J gene is TRBJ1-1, the V gene TRBV28; no reliable D call. Germline-derived CDR1 and CDR2 are MDHEN and SYDVKM. Trimming shortened V by 3 bases and J by 8 bases, and 7 bases separated the two germline ends. The CDR3 length is 11 residues. The CDR3 loop is CASSLAREAFF. In DNA form, the CDR3 reads TGTGCCAGCAGTTTGGCCAGGGAAGCTTTCTTT.

J is TRBJ2-6 and V is TRBV7-3, with 10 nucleotides matching TRBD2. CDR3 length: 17 amino acids. Germline trimming cut 5 bases from V and 0 bases from J; bases unmatched to any gene: 4. The germline gives CDR1 SGHTA, CDR2 FQGTGA. CDR3 region: CASSRLAGDSGANVLTF. CDR3 coding DNA: TGTGCCAGCAGCCGACTAGCGGGCGACTCTGGGGCCAACGTCCTGACTTTC.

The chain is built from TRBV28 and TRBJ1-1, with D possibly being TRBD1 (5 bases). Germline-derived CDR1 and CDR2 are MDHEN and SYDVKM. V was pared by 0 bases and J by 8 bases, with 7 bases between. The CDR3 loop spans 12 amino acids. CDR3 amino acids: CASSLWRGEAFF. As DNA, the CDR3 is TGTGCCAGCAGTTTATGGAGGGGCGAAGCTTTCTTT.

The J gene is TRBJ1-2, the V gene TRBV30; perhaps TRBD1 as D (5 bases). The germline V and J ends were trimmed by 8 bases and 4 bases, with 14 bases remaining between them. Germline CDR1 is GTSNPN and CDR2 is SVGIG (reference sequence). CDR3 length equals 12 residues. CDR3 amino acids: CATTGPIYGYTF. In nucleotides, the CDR3 is TGTGCCACGACGGGGCCTATCTATGGCTACACCTTC.

This clone was seen more than once but under ten times. V gene TRBV15 combines with J gene TRBJ2-3; 7 positions agree with TRBD2. Germline V gives CDR1 LNHNV, CDR2 YYDKDF (reference sequence). The CDR3 spans 15 residues. With V trimmed by 1 base and J by 0 bases, 1 base remained unmatched. The CDR3 region has the DNA TGTGCCACCAGCAGAGGGGAGGGGAGCACAGATACGCAGTATTTT. It is translated as CATSRGEGSTDTQYF.

J is TRBJ2-1 and V is TRBV11-1; TRBD2 matches at 8 bases. CDR1 is SGHAT and CDR2 is FQDESV in the germline V gene (reference sequence). This CDR3 region has 15 residues. The V and J ends lost 3 bases and 8 bases, in that order; junction bases with no gene match: 9. CDR3 region: CASSFETSEIHEQFF. DNA of the CDR3: TGTGCCAGCAGCTTTGAGACTAGCGAAATCCATGAGCAGTTCTTC.

The chain recombines TRBV2 with TRBJ2-1; D may correspond to TRBD1 or TRBD2 (5 bases each). Germline V gene sequence: CDR1 SNHLY, CDR2 FYNNEI. The CDR3 has 13 residues. Trimming removed 7 bases from V and 4 bases from J, with 11 bases in between. CDR3 nucleotides: TGTGCCAGCATGGGACGGATATACAATGAGCAGTTCTTC. Protein sequence: CASMGRIYNEQFF. The whole variable domain, remainder taken from reference TRBV2 and TRBJ2-1, is EPEVTQTPSHQVTQMGQEVILRCVPISNHLYFYWYRQILGQKVEFLVSFYNNEISEKSEIFDDQFSVERPDGSNFTLKIRSTKLEDSAMYFCASMGRIYNEQFFGPGTRLTVL.

This chain joins TRBV5-1 and TRBJ2-7; TRBD1 matches at 9 bases. After removal of 0 bases from V and 7 bases from J, the junction contained 8 bases not matched to a gene. CDR1 and CDR2 (germline): SGHRS, YFSETQ. CDR3 length: 15 residues. Written as DNA, the CDR3 is TGCGCCAGCAGCTTGGATGGACAGGGGTTGTGGGAGCAGTACTTC. This codes for CASSLDGQGLWEQYF.

V and J are TRBV5-1 and TRBJ2-7; 10 bases match TRBD2. Trimming removed 4 bases from V and 2 bases from J; junction bases left unmatched: 3. This CDR3 has 14 amino acids. Germline V CDR1 and CDR2: SGHRS, YFSETQ. Here the CDR3 reads CASSLSGGTYEQYF. The CDR3 DNA is TGCGCCAGCAGCCTTAGCGGGGGGACCTACGAGCAGTACTTC. Drawing the rest from reference TRBV5-1 and TRBJ2-7, the complete variable domain is KAGVTQTPRYLIKTRGQQVTLSCSPISGHRSVSWYQQTPGQGLQFLFEYFSETQRNKGNFPGRFSGRQFSNSRSEMNVSTLELGDSALYLCASSLSGGTYEQYFGPGTRLTVT.

This clone was observed a handful of times. The chain uses TRBV6-9 and TRBJ2-1, with 10 bases lining up with TRBD2. V lost 2 bases and J lost 10; bases outside the gene matches: 5. CDR1 and CDR2 (germline): MNHGY, SVAAGI. The CDR3 is made up of 14 amino acids. This CDR3 is CASSYSGRAGEQFF. As DNA, the CDR3 is TGTGCCAGCAGTTATAGCGGGAGGGCAGGCGAGCAGTTCTTC.

This clone was detected a few times. The chain recombines TRBV27 with TRBJ2-1; possibly TRBD2 for D (6 bases). The CDR3 runs to 14 residues. Trimming removed 5 bases at V and 5 bases at J, with 13 bases between. Germline values: CDR1 MNHEY, CDR2 SMNVEV (reference sequence). The CDR3 loop reads CASSRERANNEQFF. The CDR3 DNA reads as TGTGCCAGCAGTCGGGAGAGGGCGAACAATGAGCAGTTCTTC.

This chain connects TRBV20-1 to TRBJ1-2; 10 bases match TRBD1. Germline CDR1 and CDR2: DFQATT and SNEGSKA (reference sequence). V trimming: 3 bases; J trimming: 4 bases; junction bases outside the gene matches: 8. The CDR3 totals 15 residues. As DNA, the CDR3 is TGCAGTGCTAGGGATGACAGGGGGCTGGGCTATGGCTACACCTTC. Amino acid sequence: CSARDDRGLGYGYTF.